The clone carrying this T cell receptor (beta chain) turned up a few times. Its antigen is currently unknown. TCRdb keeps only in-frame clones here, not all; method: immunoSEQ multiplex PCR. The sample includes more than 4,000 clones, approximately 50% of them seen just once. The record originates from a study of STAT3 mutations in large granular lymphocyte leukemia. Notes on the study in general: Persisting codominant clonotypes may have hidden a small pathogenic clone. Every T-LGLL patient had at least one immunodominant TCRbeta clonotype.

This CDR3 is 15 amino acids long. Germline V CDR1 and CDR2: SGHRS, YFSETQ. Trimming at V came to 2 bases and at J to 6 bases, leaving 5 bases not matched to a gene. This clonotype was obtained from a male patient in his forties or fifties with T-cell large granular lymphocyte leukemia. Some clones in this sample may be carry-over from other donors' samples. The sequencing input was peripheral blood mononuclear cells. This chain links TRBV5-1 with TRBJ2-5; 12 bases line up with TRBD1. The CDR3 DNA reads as TGCGCCAGCAGCTTCTCCGGGACAGGGGGCAAGACCCAGTACTTC. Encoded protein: CASSFSGTGGKTQYF. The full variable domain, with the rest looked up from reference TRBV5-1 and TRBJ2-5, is KAGVTQTPRYLIKTRGQQVTLSCSPISGHRSVSWYQQTPGQGLQFLFEYFSETQRNKGNFPGRFSGRQFSNSRSEMNVSTLELGDSALYLCASSFSGTGGKTQYFGPGTRLLVL.